This TCR beta chain is from a study of response to subunit inactivated influenza vaccine. As regards this clonotype: Its target is unknown.

TCRdb used MiXCR to reprocess the RT-PCR reads, holding one entry per CDR3 protein. The sample gives approximately 500,000 distinct CDR3 sequences, 11% to 15% of which show up once; 11% is in the top ten. General study points: T cells newly recruited by each seasonal influenza vaccination are few, the authors suggested.

This receptor was obtained from a man aged 50-59 years who received an inactivated influenza vaccine. The sample was PBMCs from blood, taken 11 to 12 days after vaccination.

In nucleotides, the CDR3 is TGTGCCAGCAGCCAAGAAGTGGCCGACCCACGGCAGTACTTC. This encodes CASSQEVADPRQYF. The gene calls are TRBV3-1 and TRBJ2-7; no clear D. The CDR3 is made up of 14 amino acids. Germline values: CDR1 LGHDT, CDR2 YNNKEL (reference sequence). V lost 0 bases and J lost 9, with 15 bases in between.